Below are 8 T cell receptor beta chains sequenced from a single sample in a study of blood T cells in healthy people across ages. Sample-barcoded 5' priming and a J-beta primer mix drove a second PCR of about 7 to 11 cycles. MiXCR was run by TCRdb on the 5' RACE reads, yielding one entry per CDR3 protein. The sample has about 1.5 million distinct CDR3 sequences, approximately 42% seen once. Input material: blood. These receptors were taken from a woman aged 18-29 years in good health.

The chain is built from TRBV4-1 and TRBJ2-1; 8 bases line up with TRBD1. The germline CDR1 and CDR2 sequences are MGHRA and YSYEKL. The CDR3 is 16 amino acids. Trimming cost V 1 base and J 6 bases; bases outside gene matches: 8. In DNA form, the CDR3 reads TGCGCCAGCAGCCAAGTTAGGACAGGGATGGGCAATGAGCAGTTCTTC. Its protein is CASSQVRTGMGNEQFF.

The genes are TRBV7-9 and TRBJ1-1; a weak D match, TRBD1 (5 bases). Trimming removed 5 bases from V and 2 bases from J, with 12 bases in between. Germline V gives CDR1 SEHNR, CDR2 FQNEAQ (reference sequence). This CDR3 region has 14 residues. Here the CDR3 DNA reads TGTGCCAGCAGCAGAGCGACAGCAAACACTGAAGCTTTCTTT. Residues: CASSRATANTEAFF.

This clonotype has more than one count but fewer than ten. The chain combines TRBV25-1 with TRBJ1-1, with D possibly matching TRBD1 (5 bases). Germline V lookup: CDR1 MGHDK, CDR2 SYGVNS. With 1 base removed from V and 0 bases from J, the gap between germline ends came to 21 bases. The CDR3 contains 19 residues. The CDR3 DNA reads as TGTGCCAGCAGTGAATTAGGTAGGGGACCCGAGACGATGAACACTGAAGCTTTCTTT. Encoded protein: CASSELGRGPETMNTEAFF.

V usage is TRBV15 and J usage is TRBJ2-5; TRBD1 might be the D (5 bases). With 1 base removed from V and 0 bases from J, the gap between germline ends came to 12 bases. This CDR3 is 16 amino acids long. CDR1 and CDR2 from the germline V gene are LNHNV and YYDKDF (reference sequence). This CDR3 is CATSRADRVYQETQYF. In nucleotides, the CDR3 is TGTGCCACCAGCAGAGCAGACAGAGTGTACCAAGAGACCCAGTACTTC.

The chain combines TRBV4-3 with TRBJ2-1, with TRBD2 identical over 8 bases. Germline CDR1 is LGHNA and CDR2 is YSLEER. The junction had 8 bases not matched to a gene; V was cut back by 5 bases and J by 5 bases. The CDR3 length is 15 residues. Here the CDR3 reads CASSISLAVDNEQFF. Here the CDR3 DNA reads TGCGCCAGCAGCATATCACTAGCGGTAGACAATGAGCAGTTCTTC.

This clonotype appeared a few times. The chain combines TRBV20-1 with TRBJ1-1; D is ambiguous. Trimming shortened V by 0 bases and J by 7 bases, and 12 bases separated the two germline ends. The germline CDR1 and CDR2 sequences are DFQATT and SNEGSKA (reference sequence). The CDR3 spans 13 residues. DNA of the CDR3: TGCAGTGCTAGAGATCTCAGCTATGTTGAAGCTTTCTTT. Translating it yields CSARDLSYVEAFF.

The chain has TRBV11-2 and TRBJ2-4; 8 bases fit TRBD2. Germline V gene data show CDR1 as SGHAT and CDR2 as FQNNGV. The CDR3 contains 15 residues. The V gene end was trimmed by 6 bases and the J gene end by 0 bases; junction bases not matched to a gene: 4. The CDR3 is CASRSLAGAKNIQYF. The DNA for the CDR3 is TGTGCCAGCAGATCTCTAGCGGGAGCCAAAAACATTCAGTACTTC. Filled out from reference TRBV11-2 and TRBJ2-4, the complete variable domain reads EAGVAQSPRYKIIEKRQSVAFWCNPISGHATLYWYQQILGQGPKLLIQFQNNGVVDDSQLPKDRFSAERLKGVDSTLKIQPAKLEDSAVYLCASRSLAGAKNIQYFGAGTRLSVL.

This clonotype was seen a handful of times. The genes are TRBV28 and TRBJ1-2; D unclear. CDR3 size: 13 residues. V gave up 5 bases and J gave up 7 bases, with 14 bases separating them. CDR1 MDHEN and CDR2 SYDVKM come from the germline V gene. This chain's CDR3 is CASSAPHAGGYTF. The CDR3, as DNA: TGTGCCAGCAGTGCACCACATGCTGGTGGCTACACCTTC.